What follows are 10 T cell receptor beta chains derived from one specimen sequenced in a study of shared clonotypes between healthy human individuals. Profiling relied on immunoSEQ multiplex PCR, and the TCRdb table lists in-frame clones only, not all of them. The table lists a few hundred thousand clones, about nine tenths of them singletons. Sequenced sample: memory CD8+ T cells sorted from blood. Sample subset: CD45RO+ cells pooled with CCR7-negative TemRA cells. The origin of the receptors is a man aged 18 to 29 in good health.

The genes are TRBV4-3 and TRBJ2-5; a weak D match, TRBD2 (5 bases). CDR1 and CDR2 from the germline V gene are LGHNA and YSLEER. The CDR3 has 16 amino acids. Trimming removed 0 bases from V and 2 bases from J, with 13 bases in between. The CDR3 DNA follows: TGCGCCAGCAGCCAAGATAGAGCGGCAGATCAAGAGACCCAGTACTTC. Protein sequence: CASSQDRAADQETQYF.

In DNA, the CDR3 is TGTGCCAGCAGTTTCCTTGGGAGCTACGAGCAGTACTTC. Its protein product is CASSFLGSYEQYF. The V call is TRBV5-4, the J call TRBJ2-7, with a possible D match to TRBD2 (5 bases). CDR1 SGHNT and CDR2 YYREEE come from the germline V gene (reference sequence). Deletions cut 5 bases from V and 3 bases from J, with 12 bases between. The CDR3 extends over 13 amino acids.

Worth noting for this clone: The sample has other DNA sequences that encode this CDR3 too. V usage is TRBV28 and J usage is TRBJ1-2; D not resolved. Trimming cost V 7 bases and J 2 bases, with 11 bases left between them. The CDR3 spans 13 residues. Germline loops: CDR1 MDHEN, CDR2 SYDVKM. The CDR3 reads CASKEGGNYGYTF. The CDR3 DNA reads TGTGCCAGCAAAGAGGGCGGGAACTATGGCTACACCTTC.

The CDR3 DNA reads as TGTGCCAGCAGTGCACTCTGGGTCGCAACTAATGAAAAACTGTTTTTT. As protein: CASSALWVATNEKLFF. This sequence joins TRBV27 and TRBJ1-4; no firm D call. Trimming cost V 5 bases and J 0 bases, with 13 bases left between them. Germline CDR1 is MNHEY and CDR2 is SMNVEV (reference sequence). CDR3 length: 16 amino acids. The variable domain in full, with the rest retrieved from reference TRBV27 and TRBJ1-4, is EAQVTQNPRYLITVTGKKLTVTCSQNMNHEYMSWYRQDPGLGLRQIYYSMNVEVTDKGDVPEGYKVSRKEKRNFPLILESPSPNQTSLYFCASSALWVATNEKLFFGSGTQLSVL.

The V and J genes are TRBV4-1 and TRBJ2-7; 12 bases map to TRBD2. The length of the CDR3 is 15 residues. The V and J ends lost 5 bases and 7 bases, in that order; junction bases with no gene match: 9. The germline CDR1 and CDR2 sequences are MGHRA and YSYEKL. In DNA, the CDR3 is TGCGCCAGCAGCTCTCTAGCGGGAGGGTTGGAAGAGCAGTACTTC. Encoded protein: CASSSLAGGLEEQYF.

The CDR3 spells CASSSGISQPQHF. CDR3 in DNA: TGTGCCAGCAGCTCAGGGATAAGTCAGCCCCAGCATTTT. This chain connects TRBV7-8 to TRBJ1-5; D possibly corresponds to TRBD1 (5 bases). The CDR3 contains 13 residues. Germline CDR1 is SGHVS and CDR2 is FQNEAQ. The ends were cut back, 4 bases at V and 6 bases at J, with 10 bases in the middle.

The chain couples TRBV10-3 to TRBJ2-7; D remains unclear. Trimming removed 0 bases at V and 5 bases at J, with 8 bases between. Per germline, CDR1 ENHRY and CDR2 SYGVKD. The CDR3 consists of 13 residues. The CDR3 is CAISESALHEQYF. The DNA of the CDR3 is TGTGCCATCAGTGAGTCTGCGCTCCACGAGCAGTACTTC.

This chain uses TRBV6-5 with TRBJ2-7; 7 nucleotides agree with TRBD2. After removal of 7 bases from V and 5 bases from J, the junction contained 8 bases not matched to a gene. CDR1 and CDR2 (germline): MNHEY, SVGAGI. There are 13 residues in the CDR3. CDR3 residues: CASKAGLGDEQYF. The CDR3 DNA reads TGTGCCAGCAAAGCGGGGCTGGGGGACGAGCAGTACTTC.

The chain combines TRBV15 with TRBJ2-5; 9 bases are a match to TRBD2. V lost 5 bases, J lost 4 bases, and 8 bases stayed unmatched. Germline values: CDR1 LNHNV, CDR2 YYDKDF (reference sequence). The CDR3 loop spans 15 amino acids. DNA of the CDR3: TGTGCCACCAGCCGTGGCGGGAGGGCCCTAGAGACCCAGTACTTC. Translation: CATSRGGRALETQYF.

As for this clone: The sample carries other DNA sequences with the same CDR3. The CDR3 DNA follows: TGTGCCAGCAGTTACTCAAGGACAGCCCAAGAGACCCAGTACTTC. The encoded protein is CASSYSRTAQETQYF. The V and J genes are TRBV6-5 and TRBJ2-5, with D possibly being TRBD1 (6 bases). The CDR3 contains 15 residues. CDR1 and CDR2 (germline): MNHEY, SVGAGI. V dropped 0 bases and J dropped 1 base, with 9 bases sitting between them.